These T cell receptor beta chains were read from a single sample in a study of T-cell memory formation after mild COVID-19. TCRdb fed the 5' RACE reads into MiXCR, producing one record per CDR3 protein. The repertoire consists of approximately 500,000 distinct CDR3 sequences, with nearly 25% occurring once and the leading ten covering 9.5% to 15%. The sequenced sample was PBMCs or a T cell subset sorted from them (not recorded which). These receptors came from an adult woman who had mild COVID-19 (a few samples of this study predate the infection). Cell type and time point are not known. CDR3s include the opening cysteine and the closing phenylalanine or tryptophan. D genes are given only for firm matches. For some rows the clone size is stated as once, few or many, or as a class when expanded; others skip it.

clone_size: -; j_call: TRBJ2-1; d_call: TRBD2; cdr3_length: 17; v_call: TRBV5-1; cdr3_aa: CASSLYPRTSGTNEQFF; cdr3_nt: TGCGCCAGCAGCTTGTACCCAAGGACTAGCGGGACCAATGAGCAGTTCTTC
clone_size: few; j_call: TRBJ2-1; d_call: -; cdr3_length: 16; v_call: TRBV20-1; cdr3_aa: CSARANSLFSYNEQFF; cdr3_nt: TGCAGTGCTAGGGCAAATTCGCTATTCTCCTACAATGAGCAGTTCTTC
clone_size: -; j_call: TRBJ2-2; d_call: -; cdr3_length: 13; v_call: TRBV20-1; cdr3_aa: CSARVQNTGELFF; cdr3_nt: TGCAGTGCTAGAGTTCAGAACACCGGGGAGCTGTTTTTT
clone_size: few; j_call: TRBJ2-7; d_call: TRBD2; cdr3_length: 17; v_call: TRBV19; cdr3_aa: CASRKGGLAGDSYEQYF; cdr3_nt: TGTGCCAGTAGAAAGGGAGGACTAGCGGGGGACTCCTACGAGCAGTACTTC
clone_size: few; j_call: TRBJ2-2; d_call: -; cdr3_length: 18; v_call: TRBV7-9; cdr3_aa: CASRLWTVAGRNTGELFF; cdr3_nt: TGTGCCAGCAGGCTTTGGACGGTGGCCGGGAGGAACACCGGGGAGCTGTTTTTT
clone_size: few; j_call: TRBJ2-1; d_call: TRBD2; cdr3_length: 15; v_call: TRBV3-1; cdr3_aa: CASSSTSGGAHEQFF; cdr3_nt: TGTGCCAGCAGCAGCACTAGCGGGGGGGCCCATGAGCAGTTCTTC
clone_size: -; j_call: TRBJ2-7; d_call: TRBD2; cdr3_length: 14; v_call: TRBV4-1; cdr3_aa: CASSPSGGTYEQYF; cdr3_nt: TGCGCCAGCAGCCCTAGCGGGGGGACCTACGAGCAGTACTTC
clone_size: -; j_call: TRBJ2-7; d_call: -; cdr3_length: 13; v_call: TRBV18; cdr3_aa: CASSPLGGDEQYF; cdr3_nt: TGTGCCAGCTCACCACTCGGGGGCGACGAGCAGTACTTC
clone_size: -; j_call: TRBJ2-2; d_call: -; cdr3_length: 15; v_call: TRBV7-9; cdr3_aa: CASSPGQRNTGELFF; cdr3_nt: TGTGCCAGCAGCCCCGGACAGCGTAACACCGGGGAGCTGTTTTTT
clone_size: few; j_call: TRBJ1-4; d_call: -; cdr3_length: 17; v_call: TRBV7-8; cdr3_aa: CASSLVGWGAKGEKLFF; cdr3_nt: TGTGCCAGCAGCTTGGTCGGTTGGGGGGCGAAGGGTGAAAAACTGTTTTTT
clone_size: few; j_call: TRBJ2-5; d_call: TRBD2; cdr3_length: 13; v_call: TRBV7-9; cdr3_aa: CASSWTSDETQYF; cdr3_nt: TGTGCCAGCAGTTGGACTAGCGATGAGACCCAGTACTTC
clone_size: -; j_call: TRBJ1-1; d_call: -; cdr3_length: 15; v_call: TRBV7-8; cdr3_aa: CASSLGAGRNTEAFF; cdr3_nt: TGTGCCAGCAGCTTAGGGGCGGGGAGGAACACTGAAGCTTTCTTT
clone_size: few; j_call: TRBJ2-3; d_call: -; cdr3_length: 12; v_call: TRBV11-3; cdr3_aa: CASNPRGDTQYF; cdr3_nt: TGTGCCAGCAACCCAAGGGGAGATACGCAGTATTTT
clone_size: few; j_call: TRBJ2-1; d_call: -; cdr3_length: 13; v_call: TRBV20-1; cdr3_aa: CSAERGEYNEQFF; cdr3_nt: TGCAGTGCTGAGAGAGGAGAGTACAATGAGCAGTTCTTC
clone_size: -; j_call: TRBJ2-7; d_call: -; cdr3_length: 13; v_call: TRBV3-1; cdr3_aa: CASSQAVRYEQYF; cdr3_nt: TGTGCCAGCAGCCAAGCAGTGAGATACGAGCAGTACTTC
clone_size: -; j_call: TRBJ2-5; d_call: -; cdr3_length: 13; v_call: TRBV29-1; cdr3_aa: CSSRPGSQETQYF; cdr3_nt: TGCAGCTCCCGCCCCGGGTCCCAAGAGACCCAGTACTTC
clone_size: few; j_call: TRBJ1-2; d_call: TRBD1; cdr3_length: 15; v_call: TRBV2; cdr3_aa: CASSEGTGHNYGYTF; cdr3_nt: TGTGCCAGCAGTGAGGGGACAGGGCACAACTATGGCTACACCTTC